A single sample is the source of the 22 T cell receptor beta chains below, sequenced in a study of shared clonotypes between healthy human individuals. CD45RO-negative CD8 cells positively selected for CCR7 made up the naive population, which excluded terminally differentiated effector memory CD45RA+ cells. Assay used: immunoSEQ multiplex PCR; TCRdb lists only in-frame clones, some missing. The sample carries millions of clones, under 95% recorded once. Sequenced sample: naive CD8+ T cells from PBMCs. These receptors all stem from a young man in good health. Some clones in this sample may be carry-over from other donors' samples.

This clone was observed a few times. A junction end diverges from the germline sequence, so it may reflect a read error. V is TRBV2 and J is TRBJ2-1, with TRBD2 as a possible D gene (5 bases). CDR1 SNHLY and CDR2 FYNNEI come from the germline V gene. The CDR3 contains 10 residues. This CDR3 is CASREAEEVF. The CDR3 region has the DNA TGTGCCAGCAGAGAGGCAGAGGAGGTCTTC.

The chain uses TRBV9 and TRBJ2-1; 9 bases line up with TRBD2. Germline V gene data show CDR1 as SGDLS and CDR2 as YYNGEE. The trim removed 7 bases at V and 4 bases at J, leaving 9 bases unmatched. The CDR3 is 15 amino acids. CDR3 residues: CASCVSGSVYNEQFF. The DNA for the CDR3 is TGTGCCAGCTGTGTTAGCGGGAGTGTTTACAATGAGCAGTTCTTC.

This chain uses TRBV29-1 with TRBJ2-7, with 7 nucleotides matching TRBD1. With V trimmed by 2 bases and J by 6 bases, 4 bases remained unmatched. The germline gives CDR1 SQVTM, CDR2 ANQGSEA. This CDR3 contains 12 residues. The CDR3 coding sequence is TGCAGCGTTGAACCAACAGGGGCCGAGCAGTACTTC. Its translation is CSVEPTGAEQYF.

The J gene is TRBJ2-7, the V gene TRBV11-2; D might be TRBD2 (5 bases). Trimming removed 11 bases from V and 5 bases from J, with 16 bases in between. The CDR3 consists of 12 residues. Germline V CDR1 and CDR2: SGHAT, FQNNGV. The CDR3 spells CALRGLYDEQYF. The CDR3 DNA is TGTGCCCTGAGAGGGTTGTACGACGAGCAGTACTTC.

V and J are TRBV4-3 and TRBJ2-7; D is possibly TRBD1 or TRBD2 (6 bases each). CDR1 and CDR2 from the germline V gene are LGHNA and YSLEER. The CDR3 runs to 14 residues. V lost 3 bases to trimming and J lost 6 bases, with 15 bases between them. Here the CDR3 reads CASSQGTGAIEQYF. The CDR3 nucleotides read TGCGCCAGCAGCCAGGGAACGGGGGCGATCGAGCAGTACTTC.

V and J are TRBV10-3 and TRBJ2-3; TRBD2 agrees at 12 bases. The V gene end was trimmed by 11 bases and the J gene end by 6 bases; junction bases not matched to a gene: 9. Germline values: CDR1 ENHRY, CDR2 SYGVKD. This CDR3 spans 14 amino acids. CDR3 amino acids: CAAGSSGRGDTQYF. DNA for the CDR3: TGTGCCGCGGGATCTAGCGGGAGGGGGGATACGCAGTATTTT.

The J gene is TRBJ2-5, the V gene TRBV29-1; D assignment may be TRBD1 or TRBD2 (5 bases each). Germline CDR1 is SQVTM and CDR2 is ANQGSEA. The CDR3 totals 14 residues. V was shortened by 6 bases and J by 5 bases, with 19 bases between the two germline ends. The DNA for the CDR3 is TGCAGCGTCCATGGGACCTCGATGGGGGAGACCCAGTACTTC. Its translation is CSVHGTSMGETQYF.

The rearrangement joins TRBV28 to TRBJ2-6, with a tentative D call TRBD2 (6 bases). The CDR3 contains 16 residues. V dropped 6 bases and J dropped 0 bases, with 12 bases sitting between them. The germline CDR1 and CDR2 sequences are MDHEN and SYDVKM. CDR3 sequence reads: CASRETGSSGANVLTF. The CDR3 coding sequence is TGTGCCAGCAGGGAAACCGGGAGCTCTGGGGCCAACGTCCTGACTTTC.

DNA of the CDR3: TGCAGCGTTGTTGGACCATCCTCCTACGAGCAGTACTTC. Its protein product is CSVVGPSSYEQYF. The chain is built from TRBV29-1 and TRBJ2-5; no clear D gene. The end of the DNA is better explained by TRBJ2-7, so the J call may be wrong. Germline V gives CDR1 SQVTM, CDR2 ANQGSEA. The length of the CDR3 is 13 residues.

V is TRBV30 and J is TRBJ2-2; TRBD2 might be the D (5 bases). The V and J ends lost 7 bases and 3 bases respectively, with 12 bases between them. The CDR3 sequence is 13 residues long. Germline CDR1 GTSNPN, CDR2 SVGIG (reference sequence). CDR3 residues: CASIGRYTGELFF. Written as DNA, the CDR3 is TGTGCCTCCATAGGGAGATACACCGGGGAGCTGTTTTTT.

The chain is built from TRBV2 and TRBJ1-4, with 7 nucleotides matching TRBD1. Germline V gene lookup returns CDR1 SNHLY and CDR2 FYNNEI. The length of the CDR3 is 17 residues. V was pared by 7 bases and J by 4 bases, with 15 bases of the junction left unmatched. This chain's CDR3 is CASTGQAPRWGNEKLFF. CDR3 in DNA: TGTGCCAGCACAGGACAGGCGCCAAGGTGGGGTAATGAAAAACTGTTTTTT.

On this clone itself: The sample carries other DNA sequences with the same CDR3. This sequence joins TRBV9 and TRBJ2-7, with D perhaps given as TRBD1 or TRBD2 (6 bases each). Between the trimmed V and J ends, which lost 3 bases and 0 bases, there was a span of 10 bases. The CDR3 has 14 residues. Germline-derived CDR1 and CDR2 are SGDLS and YYNGEE. CDR3 in amino acids: CASSGGGSSYEQYF. DNA of the CDR3: TGTGCCAGCAGCGGAGGGGGGAGCTCCTACGAGCAGTACTTC.

J is TRBJ1-3 and V is TRBV6-1, with D hard to call. The V gene's germline CDR1 is MNHNS and CDR2 SASEGT. The germline V and J ends were trimmed by 2 bases and 0 bases, with 5 bases remaining between them. The CDR3 contains 14 residues. The DNA of the CDR3 is TGTGCCAGCAGTGAAAGATTCTCTGGAAACACCATATATTTT. It codes for CASSERFSGNTIYF.

Comment on this clone: The identical CDR3 is also encoded by other nucleotide sequences in the sample. Here the CDR3 reads CASSPRALNTEAFF. The CDR3 region has the DNA TGCGCCAGCAGCCCCAGGGCGCTGAACACTGAAGCTTTCTTT. The rearrangement joins TRBV4-1 to TRBJ1-1; the D gene is possibly TRBD1 (5 bases). Germline V CDR1 and CDR2: MGHRA, YSYEKL. The CDR3 extends over 14 amino acids. Trimming took off 4 bases at V and 0 bases at J, with 9 bases between the two ends.

V gene TRBV5-6 combines with J gene TRBJ1-5, with no clear D. Germline-derived CDR1 and CDR2 are SGHDT and YYEEEE. CDR3 length: 13 residues. The V end lost 1 base, the J end lost 4 bases, and 6 bases lay between the germline ends. CDR3 sequence reads: CASSLSPNQPQHF. The CDR3 region has the DNA TGTGCCAGCAGCTTGTCCCCTAATCAGCCCCAGCATTTT.

The chain carries TRBV27 and TRBJ2-7, with a weak D call TRBD1 (6 bases). Germline assignment: CDR1 MNHEY and CDR2 SMNVEV (reference sequence). The CDR3 is 16 amino acids. V shed 4 bases and J shed 0 bases, with 16 bases lying between them. CDR3 DNA: TGTGCCAGCAGTTCGAAACAGGGACGCAGCTCCTACGAGCAGTACTTC. Its translation is CASSSKQGRSSYEQYF.

On this clone itself: This CDR3 is also generated by other DNA sequences in the sample. This chain uses TRBV27 with TRBJ2-7; a weak D match, TRBD2 (5 bases). V lost 1 base to trimming and J lost 2 bases, with 9 bases between them. CDR1 is MNHEY and CDR2 is SMNVEV in the germline V gene (reference sequence). This CDR3 spans 14 amino acids. CDR3: CASSLFGRAYEQYF. CDR3 nucleotides: TGTGCCAGCAGTTTATTTGGGCGGGCCTACGAGCAGTACTTC.

V gene TRBV20-1 combines with J gene TRBJ2-7; perhaps TRBD2 as D (5 bases). Germline-derived CDR1 and CDR2 are DFQATT and SNEGSKA (reference sequence). The CDR3 sequence is 11 residues long. V lost 7 bases and J 3 bases, leaving 10 bases between the germline ends. CDR3 residues: CSVRADYEQYF. CDR3 in DNA: TGCAGTGTCCGAGCGGACTACGAGCAGTACTTC.

This sequence joins TRBV7-9 and TRBJ2-3, with D hard to call. V lost 5 bases, J lost 0 bases, and 9 bases lay in between. Germline CDR1 is SEHNR and CDR2 is FQNEAQ (reference sequence). This CDR3 is 14 amino acids long. Written as DNA, the CDR3 is TGTGCCAGCAGCCCACGACTCAGCACAGATACGCAGTATTTT. Protein product: CASSPRLSTDTQYF.

The V and J genes are TRBV7-2 and TRBJ2-7, with a possible D match to TRBD2 (5 bases). CDR1 is SGHTA, CDR2 FQGNSA, per germline. This CDR3 comprises 16 residues. V was cut by 0 bases and J by 0 bases, with 12 bases left in between. CDR3 protein: CASSLAVARSSYEQYF. CDR3 nucleotide sequence: TGTGCCAGCAGCTTAGCGGTAGCGAGGAGCTCCTACGAGCAGTACTTC.

The chain uses TRBV19 and TRBJ2-2, with D perhaps TRBD2 (5 bases). Germline CDR1 and CDR2: LNHDA and SQIVND (reference sequence). This CDR3 has 15 residues. V was clipped by 5 bases and J by 0 bases, with 10 bases between them. The CDR3 loop reads CASSDGNANTGELFF. DNA for the CDR3: TGTGCCAGTAGTGACGGGAACGCGAACACCGGGGAGCTGTTTTTT.

The V gene is TRBV7-9, the J gene TRBJ2-7; 10 bases align to TRBD2. Per germline, CDR1 SEHNR and CDR2 FQNEAQ (reference sequence). CDR3 size: 18 residues. V shed 5 bases, J shed 7 bases, and the junction held 20 bases outside the gene matches. CDR3 sequence: CASSTNWGALAGAGEQYF. The CDR3 DNA reads TGTGCCAGCAGCACAAATTGGGGGGCGCTAGCGGGAGCAGGGGAGCAGTACTTC.